This is a list of T cell receptor beta chains from one sample in a study of blood T cell repertoires in COVID-19. Produced via immunoSEQ multiplex PCR; TCRdb's table is partial and in-frame only. The sample lists around 100,000 clones, more than 75% occurring once. Sequencing was carried out using peripheral blood. These receptors were collected from a human donor in a cohort sampled during active COVID-19. CDR3s include the opening cysteine and the closing phenylalanine or tryptophan. Fields, in order: D gene, J gene, clone size, V gene, CDR3 protein, CDR3 DNA. D genes are given only for firm matches. Some rows mark clone size as missing; the rest say once, few, many or name a class of expanded clone.

. TRBJ1-2 . TRBV7-9 CASSLAGDYGYTF TGTGCCAGCAGCTTAGCAGGGGACTATGGCTACACCTTC
. TRBJ2-7 once TRBV19 CASSMFGDTTYEQYF TGTGCCAGTAGTATGTTCGGGGATACGACCTACGAGCAGTACTTC
TRBD1 TRBJ2-7 once TRBV6-2/TRBV6-3 CASSWDRGGYEQYF TGTGCCAGCAGCTGGGACAGGGGGGGCTACGAGCAGTACTTC
. TRBJ1-2 . TRBV7-2 CASSLAQGYGYTF TGTGCCAGCAGCTTAGCGCAGGGCTATGGCTACACCTTC
. TRBJ1-2 . TRBV5-6 CASSLDWAKGGYTF TGTGCCAGCAGCTTGGACTGGGCCAAAGGCGGCTACACCTTC
. TRBJ1-1 . TRBV30 CAWKRTPNTEAFF TGTGCCTGGAAACGGACACCTAACACTGAAGCTTTCTTT
. TRBJ1-1 once TRBV3-1/TRBV3-2 CASSLGKNTEAFF TGTGCCAGCAGCCTGGGCAAGAACACTGAAGCTTTCTTT
. TRBJ1-2 . TRBV7-8 CASSLERGPVTF TGTGCCAGCAGCTTAGAGAGAGGGCCGGTCACCTTC
. TRBJ2-7 once TRBV19 CATGGEQYF TGTGCCACCGGAGGAGAGCAGTACTTC
TRBD1 TRBJ1-1 . TRBV6-4 CASSEQGGTEAFF TGTGCCAGCAGTGAACAGGGGGGCACTGAAGCTTTCTTT
TRBD1 TRBJ2-7 . TRBV7-2 CASSLAQGGGQYF TGTGCCAGCAGCTTAGCACAGGGGGGAGGGCAGTACTTC
. TRBJ2-1 . TRBV9 CASSPLGSFSYNEQFF TGTGCCAGCAGCCCTTTAGGTAGCTTCTCCTACAATGAGCAGTTCTTC
. TRBJ2-2 . TRBV6-5 CASSYSRDTGELFF TGTGCCAGCAGTTACTCGAGGGACACCGGGGAGCTGTTTTTT
TRBD1 TRBJ2-7 . TRBV2 CASSEVLGQMSYEQYF TGTGCCAGCAGTGAAGTGCTGGGACAGATGTCCTACGAGCAGTACTTC
TRBD1 TRBJ1-2 . TRBV5-1 CASSSGTGNGYTF TGCGCCAGCAGCTCCGGGACAGGGAATGGCTACACCTTC
TRBD1 TRBJ1-6 few TRBV7-9 CASSQRQGENSPLHF TGTGCCAGCAGCCAAAGACAGGGGGAAAATTCACCCCTCCACTTT
TRBD1 TRBJ1-3 . TRBV11-2 CASSRQGATGNTIYF TGTGCCAGCAGCCGACAGGGGGCAACTGGAAACACCATATATTTT
TRBD1 TRBJ2-5 once TRBV7-9 CASSWTGLETQYF TGTGCCAGCAGCTGGACAGGGCTAGAGACCCAGTACTTC
. TRBJ1-4 . TRBV19 CASSRQAATNEKLFF TGTGCCAGTAGTCGACAGGCGGCAACTAATGAAAAACTGTTTTTT
. TRBJ1-4 . TRBV30 CAWRRDTGREKLFF TGTGCCTGGAGAAGGGACACGGGTAGAGAAAAACTGTTTTTT
TRBD2 TRBJ2-5 . TRBV5-6 CASRSGLAQETQYF TGTGCCAGCAGATCCGGACTAGCCCAAGAGACCCAGTACTTC
. TRBJ1-3 . TRBV19 CASSDTTGRGNTIYF TGTGCCAGTAGCGACACAACAGGGCGAGGAAACACCATATATTTT
TRBD2 TRBJ2-7 once TRBV4-3 CASSRHAPTGTSVFYEQYF TGCGCCAGCAGCCGACATGCACCCACCGGGACTAGCGTTTTCTACGAGCAGTACTTC
. TRBJ1-1 . TRBV6-5 CASSYSREQNTEAFF TGTGCCAGCAGTTACTCGCGGGAGCAAAACACTGAAGCTTTCTTT
. TRBJ1-2 . TRBV6-5 CASRWEVGYGYTF TGTGCCAGCCGCTGGGAGGTAGGCTATGGCTACACCTTC
TRBD1 TRBJ1-1 . TRBV28 CASSSYGWRTGMNTEAFF TGTGCCAGCAGTTCTTATGGGTGGAGGACAGGCATGAACACTGAAGCTTTCTTT
. TRBJ2-3 . TRBV11-2 CASSFASFTDTQYF TGTGCCAGCAGCTTTGCGTCCTTCACAGATACGCAGTATTTT
. TRBJ2-2 . TRBV15 CATSREKGVPGELFF TGTGCCACCAGCAGAGAAAAAGGGGTCCCCGGGGAGCTGTTTTTT
. TRBJ1-1 . TRBV30 CAWKGAKNTEAFF TGTGCCTGGAAAGGGGCCAAGAACACTGAAGCTTTCTTT
. TRBJ2-1 . TRBV11-3 CASSLGQLGNEQFF TGTGCCAGCAGCCTCGGACAGCTTGGTAATGAGCAGTTCTTC
. TRBJ1-4 . TRBV11-2 CASSPRAGATNEKLFF TGTGCCAGCAGCCCCAGAGCGGGAGCAACTAATGAAAAACTGTTTTTT
TRBD2 TRBJ2-7 . TRBV6-2/TRBV6-3 CASSLAGAYEQYF TGTGCCAGCAGCTTAGCGGGAGCCTACGAGCAGTACTTC
. TRBJ2-3 . TRBV19 CASSIDSGVGTDTQYF TGTGCCAGTAGTATAGATTCAGGGGTTGGCACAGATACGCAGTATTTT
TRBD1 TRBJ1-2 . TRBV5-4 CASSLAGQGRIGYTF TGTGCCAGCAGCTTGGCCGGACAGGGGAGAATCGGCTACACCTTC
TRBD1 TRBJ2-7 . TRBV2 CASNRQGIMGEQYF TGTGCCAGCAACAGACAGGGTATCATGGGCGAGCAGTACTTC
TRBD1 TRBJ2-5 . TRBV6-6 CASSWPSAGGQETQYF TGTGCCAGCAGTTGGCCCAGTGCAGGGGGCCAAGAGACCCAGTACTTC
TRBD2 TRBJ2-3 . TRBV4-3 CASSLTSGSTDTQYF TGCGCCAGCAGCCTAACTAGCGGGAGTACAGATACGCAGTATTTT
. TRBJ1-1 . TRBV5-8 CASSLTGGAYFGTEAFF TGTGCCAGCAGCTTAACGGGGGGCGCGTACTTTGGGACTGAAGCTTTCTTT
. TRBJ2-5 . TRBV19 CASSTGSQETQYF TGTGCCAGTTCTACAGGGTCCCAAGAGACCCAGTACTTC
TRBD2 TRBJ2-1 . TRBV11-2 CASSISGRTYNEQFF TGTGCCAGCAGCATTAGCGGGAGGACCTACAATGAGCAGTTCTTC
TRBD2 TRBJ2-3 . TRBV5-8 CASSPLATLDTQYF TGTGCCAGCAGCCCACTAGCGACCCTAGATACGCAGTATTTT
. TRBJ2-2 . TRBV14 CASSQDRLPAGELFF TGTGCCAGCAGCCAAGATCGACTACCAGCCGGGGAGCTGTTTTTT
. TRBJ2-3 . TRBV3-1/TRBV3-2 CASSQGSRTDTQYF TGTGCCAGCAGCCAGGGCAGCCGCACAGATACGCAGTATTTT
TRBD2 TRBJ2-7 once TRBV7-2 CASSPGLAVPEQYF TGTGCCAGCAGCCCGGGACTAGCGGTCCCCGAGCAGTACTTC
. TRBJ2-3 . TRBV19 CASRNGGTDTQYF TGTGCCAGTAGAAATGGAGGCACAGATACGCAGTATTTT
. TRBJ1-5 . TRBV9 CASSHYGGNQPQHF TGTGCCAGCAGCCACTACGGGGGCAATCAGCCCCAGCATTTT
TRBD2 TRBJ2-7 . TRBV7-2 CASSFSSGYEQYF TGTGCCAGCAGCTTTTCTAGCGGATACGAGCAGTACTTC
TRBD2 TRBJ2-1 . TRBV9 CASSVTSGRAVGNEQFF TGTGCCAGCAGCGTTACTAGCGGGAGGGCCGTAGGAAATGAGCAGTTCTTC
TRBD2 TRBJ2-2 once TRBV2 CASSYSGGNTGELFF TGTGCCAGCAGTTATAGCGGGGGGAACACCGGGGAGCTGTTTTTT
TRBD1 TRBJ1-3 . TRBV29-1 CSGRDRLGNTIYF TGCAGCGGCCGGGACAGACTTGGAAACACCATATATTTT
TRBD2 TRBJ2-1 . TRBV5-1 CASSATSGGANEQFF TGCGCCAGCAGCGCGACTAGCGGGGGGGCGAATGAGCAGTTCTTC
TRBD2 TRBJ2-7 . TRBV3-1/TRBV3-2 CASSQGSGGGSYEQYF TGTGCCAGCAGCCAAGGCAGCGGGGGGGGGTCCTACGAGCAGTACTTC
. TRBJ2-1 few TRBV5-8 CASSLARSVDSYNEQFF TGTGCCAGCAGCTTGGCCCGGAGCGTCGACAGCTACAATGAGCAGTTCTTC
. TRBJ1-4 . TRBV6-1 CASSDGRGMRSTNEKLFF TGTGCCAGCAGTGACGGGCGGGGGATGCGCTCAACTAATGAAAAACTGTTTTTT
TRBD2 TRBJ2-1 few TRBV7-9 CASSLGLAGGPEEQFF TGTGCCAGCAGCTTAGGTCTAGCGGGAGGGCCAGAGGAGCAGTTCTTC